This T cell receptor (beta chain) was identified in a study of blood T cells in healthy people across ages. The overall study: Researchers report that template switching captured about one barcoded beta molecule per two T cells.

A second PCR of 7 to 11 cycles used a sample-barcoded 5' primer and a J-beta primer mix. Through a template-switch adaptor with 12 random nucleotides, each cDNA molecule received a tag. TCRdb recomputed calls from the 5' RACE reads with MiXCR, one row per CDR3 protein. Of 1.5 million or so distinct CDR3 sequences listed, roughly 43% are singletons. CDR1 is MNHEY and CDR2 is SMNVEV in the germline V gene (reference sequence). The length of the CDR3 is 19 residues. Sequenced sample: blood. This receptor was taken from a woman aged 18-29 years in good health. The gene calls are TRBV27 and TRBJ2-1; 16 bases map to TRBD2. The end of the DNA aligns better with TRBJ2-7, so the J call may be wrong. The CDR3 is CASRPSGLAGGSSYNEQYF. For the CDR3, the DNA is TGTGCCAGCAGACCCTCGGGACTAGCGGGGGGGAGCTCCTACAATGAGCAGTACTTC.